This T cell receptor (beta chain) was documented in a study of blood T cell repertoires in COVID-19. Background on the study: Both acute and convalescent COVID-19 samples were obtained from the United States, Italy and Spain. From T cells, B-cell-depleted T cells, or PBMCs came the material, which was cDNA or gDNA.

TCRdb's table, derived via immunoSEQ multiplex PCR, lists solely in-frame clones and lacks some. The table lists approximately 360,000 clones, more than 80% of them singletons. The origin of this receptor is a man aged 35 to 55 with acute or convalescent COVID-19. Sample: peripheral blood.

The chain's CDR3 is CAWSVRGGAIEQYF. In nucleotides, the CDR3 is TGTGCCTGGAGTGTTCGGGGGGGGGCCATCGAGCAGTACTTC. V usage is TRBV30 and J usage is TRBJ2-7; 8 nucleotides line up with TRBD2. This CDR3 region has 14 residues. The germline gives CDR1 GTSNPN, CDR2 SVGIG (reference sequence). With 0 bases clipped from V and 6 bases from J, the junction kept 7 bases outside the gene matches.